Following are 5 T cell receptor beta chains from one sample sequenced in a study of blood T cell repertoires in COVID-19. The data were produced by immunoSEQ multiplex PCR, yet TCRdb's version contains in-frame clones alone and is incomplete. This repertoire shows some 370,000 clones, 89% found once; its top ten account for about 1.2%. Sequencing was carried out using peripheral blood. These receptors were collected from a man aged 35-49 years with acute or convalescent COVID-19.

The genes are TRBV5-1 and TRBJ2-7; D ambiguous. Between the trimmed V and J ends, which lost 1 base and 3 bases, there was a span of 11 bases. Germline CDR1 is SGHRS and CDR2 is YFSETQ. The CDR3 extends over 14 amino acids. CDR3 in DNA: TGCGCCAGCAGCTTGATGACTTTCGGCTACGAGCAGTACTTC. The encoded protein is CASSLMTFGYEQYF.

This chain connects TRBV18 to TRBJ2-3, with D unresolved. V was cut by 2 bases and J by 0 bases, with 6 bases left in between. The CDR3 extends over 14 amino acids. CDR1 and CDR2 (germline): KGHSH, LQKENI. The CDR3, as DNA: TGTGCCAGCTCACCAACAGAAAGCACAGATACGCAGTATTTT. This sequence encodes CASSPTESTDTQYF.

This chain links TRBV12-3 or TRBV12-4 with TRBJ2-7; D may be TRBD2 (5 bases). This CDR3 has 13 amino acids. V was clipped by 5 bases and J by 6 bases, with 14 bases between them. This chain's CDR3 is CASSAFDEGEQYF. CDR3 DNA sequence: TGTGCCAGCAGTGCCTTCGATGAGGGCGAGCAGTACTTC.

The CDR3 DNA reads TGTGCCAGCAGCTTATTATTAGCGGAGTCCTACGAGCAGTACTTC. This gives the protein CASSLLLAESYEQYF. The V call is TRBV7-9, the J call TRBJ2-7, with D perhaps matching TRBD2 (6 bases). CDR3 size: 15 residues. Trimming removed 2 bases at V and 1 base at J, with 12 bases between. Germline lookup yields CDR1 SEHNR and CDR2 FQNEAQ (reference sequence).

This clone was observed once. V usage is TRBV28 and J usage is TRBJ2-2; 14 bases are shared with TRBD2. CDR3 length: 17 residues. V shed 6 bases, J shed 5 bases, and the junction held 8 bases outside the gene matches. Germline CDR1 and CDR2: MDHEN and SYDVKM. Here the CDR3 reads CASSPPGLAGETGELFF. CDR3 sequence (DNA): TGTGCCAGCAGCCCTCCGGGACTAGCGGGAGAAACCGGGGAGCTGTTTTTT.